The rows below give T cell receptor beta chains drawn from one sample of a study of blood T cells in healthy people across ages. TCRdb itself ran the 5' RACE reads through MiXCR, one entry per CDR3 protein. In the table there are about 1.5 million distinct CDR3 sequences, roughly 40% of which are singletons. The sequenced material came from blood. The receptors were gathered from a woman younger than 35 in good health. The CDR3 runs from the conserved cysteine through the conserved F or W. Each record gives: V gene, D gene, J gene, clone size, CDR3 DNA, CDR3 protein. A D gene is named only where the DNA matches it firmly. Clone size, where shown, is once, few, many, or a class for clones that have expanded.

>TRBV20-1|TRBD2|TRBJ2-5|.
TGCAGTGCTACCTTGGGACTAGCGGGGGAGACCCAGTACTTC
CSATLGLAGETQYF
>TRBV9|.|TRBJ1-2|.
TGTGCCAGCAGCGTAGCCAGTCACTCCGACTATGGCTACACCTTC
CASSVASHSDYGYTF
>TRBV12-3/TRBV12-4|.|TRBJ2-7|.
TGTGCCAGCAGTGGAGACAAAAACGGTTACGAGCAGTACTTC
CASSGDKNGYEQYF
>TRBV7-2|.|TRBJ2-5|few
TGTGCCAGCAGCTTAACTCAGCACCCGGAGACCCAGTACTTC
CASSLTQHPETQYF
>TRBV2|TRBD1|TRBJ1-6|once
TGTGCCAGCAGCCGACAGGGACCCTATAATTCACCCCTCCACTTT
CASSRQGPYNSPLHF
>TRBV6-5|.|TRBJ2-7|.
TGTGCCAGCAGTTACGGCCCTAACCTGATCTACGAGCAGTACTTC
CASSYGPNLIYEQYF
>TRBV7-9|TRBD2|TRBJ2-1|few
TGTGCCGGGAATAGCGGGAGGGCCAATGAGCAGTTCTTC
CAGNSGRANEQFF
>TRBV12-3/TRBV12-4|.|TRBJ1-1|few
TGTGCCAGCAGCCTCCACAGCTACACTGAAGCTTTCTTT
CASSLHSYTEAFF
>TRBV7-6|.|TRBJ2-2|few
TGTGCCAGCAGCTTATACGACGGGGAGCTGTTTTTT
CASSLYDGELFF
>TRBV12-3/TRBV12-4|.|TRBJ2-7|.
TGTGCCAGCAGATCCCGGGGCGCCGGCTTCTACGAGCAGTACTTC
CASRSRGAGFYEQYF
>TRBV5-1|TRBD2|TRBJ2-3|.
TGCGCCAGCACCTTGACTAGCGGGAGGACAGATACGCAGTATTTT
CASTLTSGRTDTQYF
>TRBV10-1|TRBD1|TRBJ2-2|.
TGCGCCTGCTCGGGGGGACAGGGACACACCGGGGAGCTGTTTTTT
CACSGGQGHTGELFF
>TRBV9|.|TRBJ2-5|.
TGTGCCAGCAGCGCTGTGGGACGCCCAATACAAGAGACCCAGTACTTC
CASSAVGRPIQETQYF
>TRBV12-3/TRBV12-4|.|TRBJ1-4|.
TGTGCCAGCAGACCCCGGCGGGCTAATGAAAAACTGTTTTTT
CASRPRRANEKLFF
>TRBV28|TRBD2|TRBJ2-5|.
TGTGCCAGCAGTCCATACCAGCGGGGGGGCCGCCAAGAGACCCAGTACTTC
CASSPYQRGGRQETQYF
>TRBV12-3/TRBV12-4|TRBD1|TRBJ2-1|.
TGTGCCAGCAGACCTCGGACAGGGGACAATGAGCAGTTCTTC
CASRPRTGDNEQFF
>TRBV12-3/TRBV12-4|.|TRBJ2-7|few
TGTGCCAGCAGTTTAAGGTGGTGGGACGAGCAGTACTTC
CASSLRWWDEQYF
>TRBV6-6|.|TRBJ2-7|.
TGTGCCACTTCCACGGGCGAGCAGTACTTC
CATSTGEQYF
>TRBV3-1|TRBD1|TRBJ2-1|.
TGTGCCAGCAGCCGGAACAGGGGGACCAACAATGAGCAGTTCTTC
CASSRNRGTNNEQFF
>TRBV5-1|.|TRBJ2-5|once
TGCGCCAGCAGCTTGATTGTTTTGGGTAGTTACCAAGAGACCCAGTACTTC
CASSLIVLGSYQETQYF
>TRBV20-1|.|TRBJ2-7|.
TGCAGTGCTAGAGGCTTAGTGGGATTCTACGAGCAGTACTTC
CSARGLVGFYEQYF
>TRBV10-3|.|TRBJ2-4|many
TGTGCCATCAGTGACCCCGGGGGCCGAAACATTCAGTACTTC
CAISDPGGRNIQYF
>TRBV7-9|.|TRBJ2-1|many
TGTGCCAGCACCTCACGGACGGGAAATGAGCAGTTCTTC
CASTSRTGNEQFF
>TRBV7-9|TRBD1|TRBJ2-7|.
TGTGCCAGCAACAACCCGGGACAGACTTACGAGCAGTACTTC
CASNNPGQTYEQYF
>TRBV6-1|.|TRBJ1-1|.
TGTGCCAGCAGTCCCGTCAGCGACCCCGCGGAAGCTTTCTTT
CASSPVSDPAEAFF
>TRBV28|TRBD2|TRBJ2-3|.
TGTGCCAGCAGCCTGGGGGGGAAATTACGCACAGATACGCAGTATTTT
CASSLGGKLRTDTQYF
>TRBV6-6|TRBD2|TRBJ2-5|few
TGTGCCAGCAGTTACACTAGCGGGACGTACCAAGAGACCCAGTACTTC
CASSYTSGTYQETQYF
>TRBV18|.|TRBJ1-2|.
TGTGCCAGCTCACCATCGAAGGTTTCCTCCTATGGCTACACCTTC
CASSPSKVSSYGYTF
>TRBV10-3|.|TRBJ2-7|many
TGTGCCGCCACAGACCCAAGGTACGAGCAGTACTTC
CAATDPRYEQYF
>TRBV7-2|.|TRBJ2-1|few
TGTGCCAGCAGCGCCGGACTTTACAATGAGCAGTTCTTC
CASSAGLYNEQFF
>TRBV2|.|TRBJ2-3|.
TGTGCCAGCAGCGCGGCCGGATCCACAGATACGCAGTATTTT
CASSAAGSTDTQYF
>TRBV9|TRBD2|TRBJ2-3|.
TGTGCCAGCAGCGTATTGGGACTAGCAACAGATACGCAGTATTTT
CASSVLGLATDTQYF
>TRBV30|TRBD2|TRBJ2-1|.
TGTGCCTGGAGCGCCGGGACTATCAATGAGCAGTTCTTC
CAWSAGTINEQFF
>TRBV28|.|TRBJ2-7|.
TGTGCCAGCAGTCTCGGACAAAGCCCCGAGCAGTACTTC
CASSLGQSPEQYF
>TRBV7-9|.|TRBJ1-1|.
TGTGCCAGCAGCTTTGAATCGAACACTGAAGCTTTCTTT
CASSFESNTEAFF
>TRBV20-1|.|TRBJ1-1|.
TGCAGTGCCCCCCACCAGTCGAACACTGAAGCTTTCTTT
CSAPHQSNTEAFF
>TRBV18|.|TRBJ2-1|once
TGTGCCAGCTCACCTCAGACTTTCAATGAGCAGTTCTTC
CASSPQTFNEQFF
>TRBV4-1|.|TRBJ2-3|few
TGCGCCAGCAGCGAACCGGGACTGTTACTTACAGATACGCAGTATTTT
CASSEPGLLLTDTQYF
>TRBV2|.|TRBJ2-1|few
TGTGCCAGCAGTCGCATAACACTCAATGAGCAGTTCTTC
CASSRITLNEQFF
>TRBV3-1|TRBD2|TRBJ2-1|.
TGTGCCAGCAGCCAAGGACCCCGAGTAGCGGGGTGGAATGAGCAGTTCTTC
CASSQGPRVAGWNEQFF
>TRBV6-1|.|TRBJ1-2|.
TGTGCCAGCGATGCAGGGCCCTTTAACTATGGCTACACCTTC
CASDAGPFNYGYTF
>TRBV7-9|.|TRBJ1-1|.
TGTGCCAGCAGCATCTTAACCTCCACAGGGAGGAACACTGAAGCTTTCTTT
CASSILTSTGRNTEAFF